This T cell receptor (beta chain) emerged from a study of blood T cells in healthy people across ages. The CDR3 runs 15 residues. V was pared by 5 bases and J by 2 bases, with 14 bases between. Of note for this clonotype: Its antigen is not identified.

Notes on the study in general: Estimates of diversity drawn from one million T cells were considered underestimates. A strong correlation was found between TCR beta diversity and the percentage of naive T cells.

For the second PCR, which ran for about 7 to 11 cycles, a sample-barcoded 5' primer and a J-beta primer mix were used. A single record per CDR3 protein comes from TCRdb applying MiXCR to the 5' RACE reads. The sample holds more than 650,000 distinct CDR3 sequences; about a fifth are singletons and the top ten take roughly 22%. The clonotype comes from a man aged 65 to 85 in good health. The rearrangement joins TRBV12-3 or TRBV12-4 to TRBJ2-3, with D perhaps matching TRBD1 (6 bases). Sequencing used blood. The CDR3 nucleotides are TGTGCCAGCAGTACCCGACAGGCGCTCACAGATACGCAGTATTTT. Protein: CASSTRQALTDTQYF.